The clone carrying this T cell receptor beta chain has at least ten counts. The source of the sample is a study of early T cells in non-severe SARS-CoV-2 infection. Whole-study context: Sequencing of unsorted whole blood was done on bulk RNA, leaving chains unpaired.

Individual cDNA molecules each received unique molecular identifiers attached to them. Each CDR3 protein is one row after TCRdb ran MiXCR on the 5' RACE reads. The data show 25,000 to 30,000 distinct CDR3 sequences, 5.5% to 6.5% seen once. The CDR3 is 15 residues long. V shed 6 bases and J 4 bases; nucleotides not matched to a gene: 11. The germline V gene encodes CDR1 MDHEN and CDR2 SYDVKM. The sequence was obtained from an adult who was a healthcare worker with PCR-confirmed SARS-CoV-2 infection or an uninfected control (not recorded which). The sample consisted of whole blood. This chain joins TRBV28 and TRBJ2-7; TRBD1 matches 8 bases. CDR3 sequence (DNA): TGTGCCAGCAGCTCAGGGGGCGGATTACGGTACGAGCAGTACTTC. Its protein is CASSSGGGLRYEQYF.